A selection of T cell receptor beta chains follows, all from one sample in a study of control samples from healthy donors and cancer patients. Using immunoSEQ multiplex PCR, the repertoire was profiled, and TCRdb retains in-frame clones only, with some absent. The table has 150,000 to 200,000 clones, 90% to 95% seen once. The specimen was blood. These receptors all stem from a man aged 25 to 40 in good health. CDR3s include the opening cysteine and the closing phenylalanine or tryptophan. A D gene is named only where the DNA matches it firmly. Clone size is given for some rows only: seen once, a few or many times, or a class if the clone is expanded.

TRBV11-2	TRBJ2-5	TRBD2	once	TGTGCCAGCAGCTATACTAGCGGGAGTCATGTGACCCAGTACTTC	CASSYTSGSHVTQYF
TRBV10-3	TRBJ2-5	-	-	TGTGCCACATCGCGGGGGCTAAACCAAGAGACCCAGTACTTC	CATSRGLNQETQYF
TRBV28	TRBJ1-2	-	-	TGTGCCAGCAGTCTAGGACTCGTTAACTATGGCTACACCTTC	CASSLGLVNYGYTF
TRBV12-3/TRBV12-4	TRBJ1-1	-	-	TGTGCCAGCAGTTTGGTCCTGAACACTGAAGCTTTCTTT	CASSLVLNTEAFF
TRBV28	TRBJ2-1	-	-	TGTGCCAGCAGTTTAGGAGGAAGATACGGCAATGAGCAGTTCTTC	CASSLGGRYGNEQFF
TRBV30	TRBJ1-3	TRBD1	few	TGTGCCTGGAGTCCCCAGGGGGTTTCTGGAAACACCATATATTTT	CAWSPQGVSGNTIYF
TRBV9	TRBJ2-1	-	-	TGTGCCAGCAGCCCGTCGAGGTCCCACAATGAGCAGTTCTTC	CASSPSRSHNEQFF
TRBV5-1	TRBJ1-2	-	-	TGCGCCAGCAGCTTGGAGGGCCAGGTCTCTGGCTACACCTTC	CASSLEGQVSGYTF
TRBV11-2	TRBJ1-1	-	-	TGTGCCAGCAGTTCAGGGTTACGCACTGAAGCTTTCTTT	CASSSGLRTEAFF
TRBV24-1	TRBJ1-5	-	-	TGTGCCACCAGTGGGGGTCCCAATCAGCCCCAGCATTTT	CATSGGPNQPQHF
TRBV6-8	TRBJ1-2	-	once	TGTGCCAGCACCCTAGCGTACAGGGAGGGAGGCTATGGCTACACCTTC	CASTLAYREGGYGYTF
TRBV15	TRBJ1-1	-	-	TGTGCCACCAGCCGCAGAGACGGATACACTGAAGCTTTCTTT	CATSRRDGYTEAFF
TRBV4-3	TRBJ1-2	TRBD1	-	TGCGCCAGCAGCCAAGAGACAGGGGCCTATGGCTACACCTTC	CASSQETGAYGYTF
TRBV14	TRBJ2-7	-	-	TGTGCCAGCAGCCCACCGGGACCCCGCTACGAGCAGTACTTC	CASSPPGPRYEQYF
TRBV5-1	TRBJ2-5	TRBD2	-	TGCGCCAGCAGCTTGGGACTAGCGGGAGGAGCTGCAGAGACCCAGTACTTC	CASSLGLAGGAAETQYF
TRBV20-1	TRBJ2-3	TRBD2	-	TGCAGTGCTAGTATGGCGGGAGTTGGCGATACGCAGTATTTT	CSASMAGVGDTQYF
TRBV4-1	TRBJ1-1	TRBD1	-	TGCGCCAGCAGCCAATTTGGGTCAGGGGGTGAAGTGGGCGAAGCTTTCTTT	CASSQFGSGGEVGEAFF
TRBV5-4	TRBJ1-1	TRBD1	-	TGTGCCAGCAGCTCTATGGGACAGGGGAACACTGAAGCTTTCTTT	CASSSMGQGNTEAFF
TRBV9	TRBJ2-4	TRBD1	-	TGTGCCAGCAGCGCTGGGACAGGGGGTCTTTCCAAAAACATTCAGTACTTC	CASSAGTGGLSKNIQYF
TRBV4-1	TRBJ2-1	-	-	TGCGCCAGCAGCCCCGAACTTAACAGAAATGAGCAGTTCTTC	CASSPELNRNEQFF
TRBV6-5	TRBJ1-4	-	-	TGTGCCAGCCGCCGGACTCCAACTAATGAAAAACTGTTTTTT	CASRRTPTNEKLFF
TRBV19	TRBJ2-1	TRBD2	-	TGTGCCAGTAGTATCGGGAGGGACAATGAGCAGTTCTTC	CASSIGRDNEQFF
TRBV11-1	TRBJ2-1	-	-	TGTGCCAGCAGCTTAGCGATTACCTACAATGAGCAGTTCTTC	CASSLAITYNEQFF
TRBV19	TRBJ1-5	-	-	TGTGCCAGTAGAAACAGAAATAGCAATCAGCCCCAGCATTTT	CASRNRNSNQPQHF
TRBV11-2	TRBJ2-2	-	-	TGTGCCAGCAGCTTAGATCTCTCTGGGGCGGCGGGGCTGTTTTTT	CASSLDLSGAAGLFF
TRBV5-1	TRBJ2-3	TRBD2	-	TGCGCCAGCAGCTTGGCTAGCGGGAGGGATACGCAGTATTTT	CASSLASGRDTQYF
TRBV4-1	TRBJ2-7	-	few	TGCGCCAGCAGCCGCGGTGGGAGGTTTAGTAAGTTTTCCGAGCAGTACTTC	CASSRGGRFSKFSEQYF
TRBV10-2	TRBJ2-7	TRBD1	-	TGCGCCAGCAGTCCGACAGGGCCGCACGAGCAGTACTTC	CASSPTGPHEQYF
TRBV6-5	TRBJ2-5	-	once	TGTGCCAGCAGTTCCGGGCTGACTTACCAAGAGACCCAGTACTTC	CASSSGLTYQETQYF
TRBV7-2	TRBJ2-7	TRBD1	-	TGTGCCAGCAGCTTATCCAACAGGGGTTTCTCCTACGAGCAGTACTTC	CASSLSNRGFSYEQYF
TRBV27	TRBJ2-6	-	-	TGTGCCAGCAGTTTGGTTGGGTCCGGGGCCAACGTCCTGACTTTC	CASSLVGSGANVLTF
TRBV7-8	TRBJ2-1	-	-	TGTGCCAGCAGCCCAAATCCATGGGAGCAGTTCTTC	CASSPNPWEQFF
TRBV30	TRBJ2-7	TRBD1	-	TGTGCCTGGAGTCCTTTGGCAGGACAGGGGGCAGGGCCCAGGGACGAGCAGTACTTC	CAWSPLAGQGAGPRDEQYF
TRBV30	TRBJ1-1	TRBD1	-	TGTGCCCTCCAAACTCACAGGGGCACTGAAGCTTTCTTT	CALQTHRGTEAFF
TRBV5-8	TRBJ1-5	TRBD1	-	TGTGCCAGCAGCTTTAGGGGACAGACCAATCAGCCCCAGCATTTT	CASSFRGQTNQPQHF
TRBV5-4	TRBJ1-1	TRBD1	once	TGTGCCAGCAGCTTTGGGGGACAGGCTCGAACTGAAGCTTTCTTT	CASSFGGQARTEAFF
TRBV6-4	TRBJ2-1	-	-	TGTGCCAGCAGTGACGCTAGCCTCAATGAGCAGTTCTTC	CASSDASLNEQFF
TRBV11-2	TRBJ1-3	-	once	TGTGCCAGCAGCCAGACTGGGGTCTCTGGAAACACCATATATTTT	CASSQTGVSGNTIYF
TRBV18	TRBJ1-1	-	-	TGTGCCAGCTCACCACCGGGTACAGGGATTAGGGGCACTGAAGCTTTCTTT	CASSPPGTGIRGTEAFF
TRBV10-3	TRBJ1-1	-	-	TGTGCCATCAGTGAGCTGGGGGCGGACACTGAAGCTTTCTTT	CAISELGADTEAFF
TRBV2	TRBJ1-4	TRBD1	-	TGTGCCAGCAGTGACGCAACAGGGGGTTTGGGAGAAAAACTGTTTTTT	CASSDATGGLGEKLFF
TRBV7-9	TRBJ1-1	-	-	TGTGCCAGCAGCCACCCGGCAGGAACAGGTGAAGCTTTCTTT	CASSHPAGTGEAFF
TRBV4-1	TRBJ1-1	TRBD1	once	TGCGCCAGCAGCCCTGGACAGGGGCCCACTGAAGCTTTCTTT	CASSPGQGPTEAFF
TRBV6-1	TRBJ2-1	-	-	TGTGCCAGCAGTGAAGCGCTTTCGGGTATGGATGAGCAGTTCTTC	CASSEALSGMDEQFF
TRBV10-3	TRBJ1-5	-	-	TGTGCCATCAGTGAGGGGTCGGTGGGCAGGGTGCGTTATAGCAATCAGCCCCAGCATTTT	CAISEGSVGRVRYSNQPQHF
TRBV24-1	TRBJ2-1	TRBD2	-	TGTGCCACCAGTGAACAGACTAGCGGGCTATACAATGAGCAGTTCTTC	CATSEQTSGLYNEQFF